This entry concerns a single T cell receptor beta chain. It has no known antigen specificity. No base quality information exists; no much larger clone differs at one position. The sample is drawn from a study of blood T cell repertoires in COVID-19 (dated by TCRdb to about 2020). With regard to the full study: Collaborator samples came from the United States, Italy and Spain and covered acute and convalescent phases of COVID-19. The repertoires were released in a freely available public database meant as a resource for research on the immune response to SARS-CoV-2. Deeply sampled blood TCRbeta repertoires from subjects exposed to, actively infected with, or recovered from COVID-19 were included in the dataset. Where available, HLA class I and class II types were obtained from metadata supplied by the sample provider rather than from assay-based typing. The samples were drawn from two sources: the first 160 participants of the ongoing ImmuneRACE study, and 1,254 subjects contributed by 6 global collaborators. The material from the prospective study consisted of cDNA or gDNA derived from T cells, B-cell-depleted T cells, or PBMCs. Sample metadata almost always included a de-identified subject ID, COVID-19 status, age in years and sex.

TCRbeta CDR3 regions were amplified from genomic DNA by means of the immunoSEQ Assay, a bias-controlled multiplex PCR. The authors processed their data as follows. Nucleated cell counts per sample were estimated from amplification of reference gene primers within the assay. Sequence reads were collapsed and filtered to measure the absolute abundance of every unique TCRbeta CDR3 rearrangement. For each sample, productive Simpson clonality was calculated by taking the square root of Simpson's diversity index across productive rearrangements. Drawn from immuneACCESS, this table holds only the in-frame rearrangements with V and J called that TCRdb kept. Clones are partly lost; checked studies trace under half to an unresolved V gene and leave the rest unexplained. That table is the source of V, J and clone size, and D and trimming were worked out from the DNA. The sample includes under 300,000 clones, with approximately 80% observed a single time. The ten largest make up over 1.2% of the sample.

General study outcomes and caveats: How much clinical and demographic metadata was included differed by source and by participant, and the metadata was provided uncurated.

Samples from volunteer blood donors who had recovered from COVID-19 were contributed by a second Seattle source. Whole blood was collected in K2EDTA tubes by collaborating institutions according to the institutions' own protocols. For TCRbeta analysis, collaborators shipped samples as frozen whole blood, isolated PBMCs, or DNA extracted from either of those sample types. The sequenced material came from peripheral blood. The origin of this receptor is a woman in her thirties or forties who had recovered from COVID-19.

The DNA sequence follows: TGTGCCAGCAGCTCAGGGCCAACCTGGTATGGCTACACCTTC. Its translation is CASSSGPTWYGYTF. The sequence joins TRBV7-2 to TRBJ1-2; the D gene is perhaps TRBD1, from 5 matching bases. V was cut back by 4 bases and J by 5 bases, leaving a gap of 14 bases between them. The germline V gene provides CDR1 SGHTA and CDR2 FQGNSA. The CDR3 numbers 14 residues from cysteine through phenylalanine. Only the CDR3 portion is preserved as DNA: 42 bases, with reading frame beginning at the first base.